This entry is about one T cell receptor beta chain. The target antigen is unknown. The V and J ends lost 1 base and 0 bases respectively, with 13 bases between them. Germline V gene sequence: CDR1 DFQATT, CDR2 SNEGSKA (reference sequence). CDR3 size: 16 residues. 5'RACE template switching produced TCR cDNA carrying a universal primer site and UMIs. MiXCR, applied by TCRdb to the 5' RACE reads, yields one record per CDR3 protein. The profile shows about 310,000 distinct CDR3 sequences, 3% to 4.5% of them singletons. This sample is part of a study of T cells after yellow fever vaccination. Study-level findings and limits: Post-booster repertoires again held most primary-vaccination clones (about 96% CD4, roughly 90% CD8).

The chain is built from TRBV20-1 and TRBJ2-1; D gene ambiguous. The source material was PBMCs, sampled on the day of the yellow fever booster vaccination. This TCR was sampled from a man aged 18 to 35 who received the YFV17D yellow fever vaccine. The CDR3 is CSARGTGHRSYNEQFF. Written as DNA, the CDR3 is TGCAGTGCTAGAGGAACGGGCCACCGCTCCTACAATGAGCAGTTCTTC.